The clone carrying this T cell receptor beta chain appeared once. Germline CDR1 SGHDT, CDR2 YYEEEE. V lost 4 bases to trimming and J lost 8 bases; unmatched junction nucleotides: 16. This CDR3 contains 18 residues. In the authors' workflow: Estimation of nucleated cell counts was performed using reference gene primer amplification. Method: immunoSEQ multiplex PCR; TCRdb's copy keeps in-frame clones and lacks some. V, J and clone size derive from that table, while D and trimming were established from the DNA sequence. The profile shows about 110,000 clones, around 90% of them singletons. This sample was taken from a study of blood T cell repertoires in COVID-19.

Specimen: peripheral blood. The J gene is TRBJ1-6, the V gene TRBV5-6, with TRBD1 identical over 9 bases. This TCR was sampled from a woman between 50 and 59 years old with acute or convalescent COVID-19. The chain's CDR3 is CASSTGSGTGWRHSPLHF. The CDR3, as DNA: TGTGCCAGCAGCACTGGGAGCGGGACAGGGTGGAGGCATTCACCCCTCCACTTT.